The 12 T cell receptor beta chains in this list originate from one sample, sequenced in a study of blood T cells in healthy people across ages. For the second PCR, which ran for about 7 to 11 cycles, a sample-barcoded 5' primer and a J-beta primer mix were used. TCRdb fed the 5' RACE reads into MiXCR, producing one record per CDR3 protein. In the table there are just over 1 million distinct CDR3 sequences, 40% to 55% of which are singletons. Sequencing was done on a sample of blood. Receptor source: a woman between 55 and 75 years old in good health.

The chain joins TRBV11-2 to TRBJ2-5, with 7 nucleotides matching TRBD2. Trimming cost V 5 bases and J 1 base; bases outside gene matches: 4. Germline CDR1 SGHAT, CDR2 FQNNGV. The CDR3 is 14 amino acids. The CDR3 loop reads CASSRSGAQETQYF. CDR3 coding DNA: TGTGCCAGCAGCCGGAGCGGGGCCCAAGAGACCCAGTACTTC.

The V and J genes are TRBV5-1 and TRBJ1-1; the match to TRBD1 covers 11 bases. The V gene's germline CDR1 is SGHRS and CDR2 YFSETQ. The V and J ends lost 0 bases and 5 bases, in that order; junction bases with no gene match: 6. CDR3 length equals 16 residues. The CDR3 DNA reads TGCGCCAGCAGCTTGGCCCTGGGACAGGGGGGGACTGAAGCTTTCTTT. Translated: CASSLALGQGGTEAFF.

The J gene is TRBJ1-2, the V gene TRBV7-9; D is ambiguous. There are 14 residues in the CDR3. V shed 3 bases and J shed 6 bases, with 14 bases lying between them. Germline CDR1 and CDR2: SEHNR and FQNEAQ (reference sequence). The CDR3 DNA is TGTGCCAGCAGCTTTGATAGGAAGGAGGATGGCTACACCTTC. This codes for CASSFDRKEDGYTF.

The chain couples TRBV6-5 to TRBJ2-3; D not certain. This CDR3 spans 13 amino acids. Germline loops: CDR1 MNHEY, CDR2 SVGAGI. The V and J ends lost 2 bases and 6 bases respectively, with 9 bases between them. The CDR3 bases are TGTGCCAGCAGTTACCCGAACGTGGATACGCAGTATTTT. It is translated as CASSYPNVDTQYF.

The chain recombines TRBV6-6 with TRBJ1-5, with 7 nucleotides matching TRBD1. After removal of 11 bases from V and 4 bases from J, the junction contained 14 bases not matched to a gene. In germline, CDR1 is MNHNY, CDR2 SVGAGI (reference sequence). CDR3 length: 15 residues. The CDR3 nucleotides are TGTGCCGGGAGGGGACAGACCGGTGGGAATCAGCCCCAGCATTTT. Translation: CAGRGQTGGNQPQHF.

The V call is TRBV2, the J call TRBJ2-3; TRBD2 agrees at 11 bases. Germline V gene lookup returns CDR1 SNHLY and CDR2 FYNNEI. The CDR3 runs to 13 residues. The junction had 5 bases not matched to a gene; V was cut back by 6 bases and J by 9 bases. The CDR3, as DNA: TGTGCCAGCAGGGCGGGGACTAGCGGAACGCAGTATTTT. It specifies CASRAGTSGTQYF.

J is TRBJ2-2 and V is TRBV6-2 or TRBV6-3; 12 positions agree with TRBD1. The junction had 2 bases not matched to a gene; V was cut back by 8 bases and J by 7 bases. Germline V lookup: CDR1 MNHEY, CDR2 SVGEGT. CDR3 length: 13 residues. Written as DNA, the CDR3 is TGTGCCAGCCGGGACAGGGGGCGCGGGGAGCTGTTTTTT. Its protein product is CASRDRGRGELFF.

The chain joins TRBV21-1 to TRBJ2-5; TRBD2 reflects the table's D call only, with no check against the DNA. TRBV21-1 is a pseudogene locus. The CDR3 is 15 residues long. CDR3 loop: CASTFTSGRGETQYF. CDR3 nucleotide sequence: TGTGCCAGCACATTCACTAGCGGGAGGGGAGAGACCCAGTACTTC.

The J gene is TRBJ1-6, the V gene TRBV12-3 or TRBV12-4, with 8 bases lining up with TRBD1. The V and J ends lost 1 base and 9 bases, in that order; junction bases with no gene match: 5. CDR3 length: 15 residues. Written as DNA, the CDR3 is TGTGCCAGCAGTTTAGTTTCAGGGGGCGGTTCACCCCTCCACTTT. Protein sequence: CASSLVSGGGSPLHF.

The chain recombines TRBV27 with TRBJ2-1; the D call may be TRBD1 or TRBD2 (5 bases each). The CDR3 loop spans 13 amino acids. Looked up from germline, CDR1 is MNHEY and CDR2 is SMNVEV (reference sequence). The V and J ends lost 3 bases and 10 bases respectively, with 13 bases between them. Written as DNA, the CDR3 is TGTGCCAGCAGTTTTAACTGGGGCGGGGAGCAGTTCTTC. This sequence encodes CASSFNWGGEQFF.

The V call is TRBV6-1, the J call TRBJ1-5, with D hard to call. Germline CDR1 reads MNHNS; CDR2 reads SASEGT. CDR3 size: 12 residues. Trimming stripped 3 bases from V and 6 bases from J, with 6 bases between. The CDR3 DNA sequence: TGTGCCAGCAGTGATAACGGTCAGCCCCAGCATTTT. As protein: CASSDNGQPQHF.

This clonotype appeared a few times. The rearrangement links TRBV7-2 to TRBJ2-5; D tentatively fits TRBD1 or TRBD2 (5 bases each). The germline CDR1 and CDR2 sequences are SGHTA and FQGNSA. The CDR3 covers 14 residues. Trimming took off 1 base at V and 1 base at J, with 7 bases between the two ends. In nucleotides, the CDR3 is TGTGCCAGCAGCTTAGGGGACCTCCAAGAGACCCAGTACTTC. Protein: CASSLGDLQETQYF.